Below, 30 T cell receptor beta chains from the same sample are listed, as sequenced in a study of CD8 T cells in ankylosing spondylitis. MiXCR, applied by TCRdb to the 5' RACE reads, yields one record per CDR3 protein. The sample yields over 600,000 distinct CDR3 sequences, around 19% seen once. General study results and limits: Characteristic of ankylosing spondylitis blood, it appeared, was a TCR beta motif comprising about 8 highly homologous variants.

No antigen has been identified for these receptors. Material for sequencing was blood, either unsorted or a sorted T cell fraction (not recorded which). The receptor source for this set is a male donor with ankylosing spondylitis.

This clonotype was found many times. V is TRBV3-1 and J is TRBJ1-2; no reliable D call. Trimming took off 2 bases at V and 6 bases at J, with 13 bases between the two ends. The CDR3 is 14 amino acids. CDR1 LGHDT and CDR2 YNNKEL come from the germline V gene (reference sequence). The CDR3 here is CASSQLDVVDGYTF. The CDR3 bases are TGTGCCAGCAGCCAATTGGACGTTGTAGATGGCTACACCTTC.

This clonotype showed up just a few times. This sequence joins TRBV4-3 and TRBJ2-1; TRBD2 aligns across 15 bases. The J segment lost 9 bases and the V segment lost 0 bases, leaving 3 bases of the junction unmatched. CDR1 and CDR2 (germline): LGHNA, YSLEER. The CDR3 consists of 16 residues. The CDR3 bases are TGCGCCAGCAGCCAAGAAGGACTAGCGGGAGGGAGTGAGCAGTTCTTC. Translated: CASSQEGLAGGSEQFF.

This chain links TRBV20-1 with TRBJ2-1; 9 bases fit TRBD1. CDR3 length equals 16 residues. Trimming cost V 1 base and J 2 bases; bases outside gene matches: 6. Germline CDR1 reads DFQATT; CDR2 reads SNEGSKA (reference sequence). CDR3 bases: TGCAGTGCTAGAGTTCTTCGGACAGGGGCCTACAATGAGCAGTTCTTC. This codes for CSARVLRTGAYNEQFF.

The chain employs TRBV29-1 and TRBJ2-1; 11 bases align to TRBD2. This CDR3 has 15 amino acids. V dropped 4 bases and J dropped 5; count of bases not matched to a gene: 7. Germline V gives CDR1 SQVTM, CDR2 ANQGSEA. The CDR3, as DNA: TGCAGCGTTGGGAAGTGGGGACTAGCGGACAATGAGCAGTTCTTC. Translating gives CSVGKWGLADNEQFF.

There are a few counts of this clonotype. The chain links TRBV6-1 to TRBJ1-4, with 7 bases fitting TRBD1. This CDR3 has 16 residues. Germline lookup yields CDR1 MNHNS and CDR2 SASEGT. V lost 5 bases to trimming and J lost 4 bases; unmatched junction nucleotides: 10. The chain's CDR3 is CASSRTGGAYNEKLFF. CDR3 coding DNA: TGTGCCAGCAGTCGGACAGGAGGGGCATATAATGAAAAACTGTTTTTT.

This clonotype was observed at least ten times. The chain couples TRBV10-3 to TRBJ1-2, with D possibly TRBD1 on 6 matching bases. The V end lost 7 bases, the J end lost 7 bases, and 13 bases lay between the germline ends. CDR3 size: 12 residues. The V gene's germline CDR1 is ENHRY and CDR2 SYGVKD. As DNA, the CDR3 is TGTGCCATCACCTCCTCAGGGGTTGGCTACACCTTC. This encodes CAITSSGVGYTF.

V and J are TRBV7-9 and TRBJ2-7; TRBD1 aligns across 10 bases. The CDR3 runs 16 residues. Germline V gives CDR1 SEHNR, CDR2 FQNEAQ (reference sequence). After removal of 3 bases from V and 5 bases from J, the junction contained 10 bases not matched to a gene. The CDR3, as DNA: TGTGCCAGCAGCTTCGGAGCAGACAGGGGGCTCGACGAGCAGTACTTC. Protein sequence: CASSFGADRGLDEQYF.

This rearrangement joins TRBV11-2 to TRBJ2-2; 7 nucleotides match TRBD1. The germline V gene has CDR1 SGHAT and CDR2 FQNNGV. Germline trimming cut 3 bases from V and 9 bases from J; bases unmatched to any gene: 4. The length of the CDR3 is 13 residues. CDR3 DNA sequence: TGTGCCAGCAGCTTCGAGGGGGCCAGGGAGCTGTTTTTT. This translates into CASSFEGARELFF.

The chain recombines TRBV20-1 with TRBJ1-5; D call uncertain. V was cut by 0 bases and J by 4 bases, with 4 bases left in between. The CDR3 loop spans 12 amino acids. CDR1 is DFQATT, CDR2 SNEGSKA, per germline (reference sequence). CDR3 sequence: CSARDRNQPQHF. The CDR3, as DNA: TGCAGTGCTAGAGATCGGAATCAGCCCCAGCATTTT.

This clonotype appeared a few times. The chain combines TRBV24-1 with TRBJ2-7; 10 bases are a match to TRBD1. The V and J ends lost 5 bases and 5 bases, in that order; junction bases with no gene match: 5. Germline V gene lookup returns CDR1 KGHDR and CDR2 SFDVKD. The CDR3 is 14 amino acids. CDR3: CATSVGDRGHEQYF. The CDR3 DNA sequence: TGTGCCACCAGTGTAGGGGACAGGGGCCACGAGCAGTACTTC.

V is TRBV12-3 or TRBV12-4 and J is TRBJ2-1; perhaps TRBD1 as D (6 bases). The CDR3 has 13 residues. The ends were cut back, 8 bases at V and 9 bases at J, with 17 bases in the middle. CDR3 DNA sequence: TGTGCCAGCCTCCGGGACACCCTAAGTGAGCAGTTCTTC. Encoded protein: CASLRDTLSEQFF.

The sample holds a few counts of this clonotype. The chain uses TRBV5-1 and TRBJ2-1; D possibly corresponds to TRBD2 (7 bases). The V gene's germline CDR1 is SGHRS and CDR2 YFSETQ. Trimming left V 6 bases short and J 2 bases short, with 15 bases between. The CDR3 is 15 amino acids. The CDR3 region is CASTRGEGAYNEQFF. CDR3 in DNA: TGCGCCAGCACCCGAGGGGAGGGGGCCTACAATGAGCAGTTCTTC.

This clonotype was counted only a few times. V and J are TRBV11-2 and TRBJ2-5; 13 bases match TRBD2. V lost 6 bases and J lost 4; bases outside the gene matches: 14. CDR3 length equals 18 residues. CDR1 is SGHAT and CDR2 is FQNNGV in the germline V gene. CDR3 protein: CASRTGTSGTRRGETQYF. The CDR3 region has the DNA TGTGCCAGCAGAACCGGGACTAGCGGGACCAGGAGGGGAGAGACCCAGTACTTC.

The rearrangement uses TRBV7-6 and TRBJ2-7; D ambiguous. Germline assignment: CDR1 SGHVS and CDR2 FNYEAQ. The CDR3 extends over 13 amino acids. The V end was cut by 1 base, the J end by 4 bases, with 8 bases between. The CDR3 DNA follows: TGTGCCAGCAGCTTAGGGCTCGAATACGAGCAGTACTTC. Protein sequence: CASSLGLEYEQYF.

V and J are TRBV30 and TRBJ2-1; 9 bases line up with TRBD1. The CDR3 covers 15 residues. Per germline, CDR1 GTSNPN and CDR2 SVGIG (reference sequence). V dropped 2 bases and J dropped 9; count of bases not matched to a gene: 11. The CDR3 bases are TGTGCCTGGAGTTCCGGGACAGGGTTCCACGTTGAGCAGTTCTTC. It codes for CAWSSGTGFHVEQFF.

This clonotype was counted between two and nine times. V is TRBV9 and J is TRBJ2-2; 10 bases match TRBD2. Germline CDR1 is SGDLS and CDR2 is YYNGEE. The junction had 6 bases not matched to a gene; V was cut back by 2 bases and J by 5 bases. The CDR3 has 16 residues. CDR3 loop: CASSVLAGVGTGELFF. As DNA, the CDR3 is TGTGCCAGCAGCGTTCTAGCGGGAGTTGGGACCGGGGAGCTGTTTTTT.

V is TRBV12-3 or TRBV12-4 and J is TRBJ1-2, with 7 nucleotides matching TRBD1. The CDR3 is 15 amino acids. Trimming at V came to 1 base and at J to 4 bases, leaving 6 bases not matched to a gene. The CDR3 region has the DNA TGTGCCAGCAGTTTAGGCCCGGGACAGAGCTATGGCTACACCTTC. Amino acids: CASSLGPGQSYGYTF.

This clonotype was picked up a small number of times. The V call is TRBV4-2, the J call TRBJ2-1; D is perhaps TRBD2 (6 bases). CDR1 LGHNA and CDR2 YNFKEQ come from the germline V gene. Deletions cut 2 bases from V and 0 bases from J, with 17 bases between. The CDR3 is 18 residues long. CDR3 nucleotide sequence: TGTGCCAGCAGCCAATGGGGGGTGAGGCAAAGCTCCTACAATGAGCAGTTCTTC. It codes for CASSQWGVRQSSYNEQFF.

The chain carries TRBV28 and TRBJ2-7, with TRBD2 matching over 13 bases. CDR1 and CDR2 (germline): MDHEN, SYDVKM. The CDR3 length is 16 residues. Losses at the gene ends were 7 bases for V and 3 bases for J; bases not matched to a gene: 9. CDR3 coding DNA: TGTGCCAGCACCGGGACTAGCGGGGTATTGCGCTACGAGCAGTACTTC. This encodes CASTGTSGVLRYEQYF.

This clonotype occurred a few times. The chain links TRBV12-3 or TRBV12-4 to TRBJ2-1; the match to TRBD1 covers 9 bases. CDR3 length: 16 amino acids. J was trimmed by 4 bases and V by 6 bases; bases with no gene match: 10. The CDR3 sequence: CASSQGAGQGYNEQFF. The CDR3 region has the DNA TGTGCCAGCAGCCAAGGGGCGGGACAGGGTTACAATGAGCAGTTCTTC.

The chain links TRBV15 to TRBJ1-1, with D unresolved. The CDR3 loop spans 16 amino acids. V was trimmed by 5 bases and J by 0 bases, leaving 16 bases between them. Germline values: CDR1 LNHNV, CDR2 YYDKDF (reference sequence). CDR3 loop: CATSPPIGIMNTEAFF. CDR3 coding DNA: TGTGCCACCAGCCCTCCCATCGGGATAATGAACACTGAAGCTTTCTTT.

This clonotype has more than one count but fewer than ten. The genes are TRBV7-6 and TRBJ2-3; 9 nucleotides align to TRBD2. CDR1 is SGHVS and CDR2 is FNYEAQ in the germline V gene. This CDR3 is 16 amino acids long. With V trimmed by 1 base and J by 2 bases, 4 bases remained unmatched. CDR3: CASSLVAGAFTDTQYF. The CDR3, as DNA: TGTGCCAGCAGCTTAGTAGCGGGGGCTTTCACAGATACGCAGTATTTT.

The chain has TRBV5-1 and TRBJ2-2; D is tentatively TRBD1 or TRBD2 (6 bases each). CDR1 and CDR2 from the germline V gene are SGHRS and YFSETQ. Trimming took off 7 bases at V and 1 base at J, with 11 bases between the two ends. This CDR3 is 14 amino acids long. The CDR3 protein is CASRGTLNTGELFF. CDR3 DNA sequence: TGCGCCAGCCGCGGGACATTGAACACCGGGGAGCTGTTTTTT.

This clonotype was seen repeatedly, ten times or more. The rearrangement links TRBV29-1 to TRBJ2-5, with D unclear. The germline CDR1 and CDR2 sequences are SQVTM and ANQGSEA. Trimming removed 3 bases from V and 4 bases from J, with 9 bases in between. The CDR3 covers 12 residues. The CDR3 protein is CSVDGYGETQYF. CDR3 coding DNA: TGCAGCGTTGATGGGTACGGAGAGACCCAGTACTTC.

CDR3 region: CSAGPRDRGHQPQHF. The CDR3 nucleotides read TGCAGTGCTGGGCCCCGGGACAGGGGGCATCAGCCCCAGCATTTT. The chain has TRBV20-1 and TRBJ1-5, with 12 bases identical to TRBD1. With V trimmed by 5 bases and J by 5 bases, 7 bases remained unmatched. This CDR3 has 15 amino acids. Germline V gene data show CDR1 as DFQATT and CDR2 as SNEGSKA (reference sequence).

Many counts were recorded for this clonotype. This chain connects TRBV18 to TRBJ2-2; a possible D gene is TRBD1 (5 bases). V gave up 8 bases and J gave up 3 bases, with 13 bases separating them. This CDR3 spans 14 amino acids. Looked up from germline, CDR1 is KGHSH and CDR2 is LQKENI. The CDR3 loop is CASSPRRDTGELFF. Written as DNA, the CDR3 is TGTGCCAGCAGCCCCCGCAGGGACACCGGGGAGCTGTTTTTT.

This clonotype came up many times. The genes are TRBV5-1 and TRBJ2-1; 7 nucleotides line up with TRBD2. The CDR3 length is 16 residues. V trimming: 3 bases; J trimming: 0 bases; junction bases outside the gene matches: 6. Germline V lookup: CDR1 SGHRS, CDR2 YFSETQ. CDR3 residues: CASSSLGGSSYNEQFF. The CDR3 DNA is TGCGCCAGCAGCTCCCTAGGCGGGAGCTCCTACAATGAGCAGTTCTTC.

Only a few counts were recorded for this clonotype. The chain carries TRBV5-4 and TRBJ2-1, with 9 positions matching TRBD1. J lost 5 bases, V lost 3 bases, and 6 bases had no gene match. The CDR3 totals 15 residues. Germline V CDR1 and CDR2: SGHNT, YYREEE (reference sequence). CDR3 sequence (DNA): TGTGCCAGCAGCTCACCGGGACAGGGCCACAATGAGCAGTTCTTC. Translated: CASSSPGQGHNEQFF. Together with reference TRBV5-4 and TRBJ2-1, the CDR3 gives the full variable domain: ETGVTQSPTHLIKTRGQQVTLRCSSQSGHNTVSWYQQALGQGPQFIFQYYREEENGRGNFPPRFSGLQFPNYSSELNVNALELDDSALYLCASSSPGQGHNEQFFGPGTRLTVL.

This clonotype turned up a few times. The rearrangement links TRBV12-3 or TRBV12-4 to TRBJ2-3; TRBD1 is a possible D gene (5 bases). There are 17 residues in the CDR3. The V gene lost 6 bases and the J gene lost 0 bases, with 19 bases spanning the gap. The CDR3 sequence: CASSPRVIGLSTDTQYF. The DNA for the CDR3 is TGTGCCAGCAGCCCCAGGGTGATAGGGCTCAGCACAGATACGCAGTATTTT.

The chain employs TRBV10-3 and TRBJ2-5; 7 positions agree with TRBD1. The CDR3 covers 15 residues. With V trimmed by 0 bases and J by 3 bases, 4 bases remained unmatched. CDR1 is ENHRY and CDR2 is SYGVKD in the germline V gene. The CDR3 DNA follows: TGTGCCATCAGTGAGTCCGGGACAGCCAAAGAGACCCAGTACTTC. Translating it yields CAISESGTAKETQYF.